The clone carrying this TCR beta chain was seen at least ten times. Antigen: not known. This sample was taken from a study of post-analysis software for immune sequencing data. Germline loops: CDR1 DFQATT, CDR2 SNEGSKA (reference sequence). The V gene end was trimmed by 4 bases and the J gene end by 9 bases; junction bases not matched to a gene: 10. The CDR3 covers 14 residues. Unique molecular identifiers were built into the TCR beta cDNA libraries. Input amounts of roughly 0.9 to 10 million T cells were used. These gave around 500,000 cDNA molecules, so each molecule approximated one T cell. TCRdb processed the PCR reads anew with MiXCR; each CDR3 protein has one entry. Of about 800,000 distinct CDR3 sequences listed, less than 35% are singletons. Whole-study findings and limits: By F measure, samples from a shared preparation batch strongly co-clustered. Controls had lower frequencies than patients of four or five TRBV segments, which included TRBV5-6, TRBV5-1 and TRBV20-1.

V and J are TRBV20-1 and TRBJ2-1; TRBD2 matches at 9 bases. The clonotype originates from a girl aged 10-17 years with multiple sclerosis. The sequencing input was blood. CDR3 sequence: CSATGSGSPSEQFF. CDR3 coding DNA: TGCAGTGCTACCGGTAGCGGGAGTCCCAGTGAGCAGTTCTTC.